The 32 T cell receptor beta chains given below trace back to one sample, sequenced in a study of cytomegalovirus exposure and HLA in healthy donors. Primers for the PCR totalled 60 Vbeta and 13 Jbeta. Only in-frame clones appear in the TCRdb table, and some are missing; sequencing was by immunoSEQ multiplex PCR. The profile covers 83,000 or so clones, with around four fifths appearing a single time and around 10% taken by the ten largest. Sequenced: PBMCs. These receptors all stem from a man aged 25 to 40 in good health and CMV-seropositive.

The gene calls are TRBV19 and TRBJ2-1; 9 bases align to TRBD2. CDR1 is LNHDA, CDR2 SQIVND, per germline (reference sequence). The CDR3 has 17 amino acids. The ends lost 3 bases at V and 5 bases at J; junction bases unmatched: 11. CDR3 sequence: CASSIMRGGRRDNEQFF. CDR3 in DNA: TGTGCCAGTAGTATTATGCGGGGGGGCAGGAGGGACAATGAGCAGTTCTTC.

The CDR3 loop is CAWSRTFGPEAFF. CDR3 bases: TGTGCCTGGAGTCGGACTTTTGGGCCTGAAGCTTTCTTT. The chain is built from TRBV30 and TRBJ1-1; D is uncertain. V shed 2 bases and J shed 6 bases, with 13 bases lying between them. The length of the CDR3 is 13 residues. The V gene's germline CDR1 is GTSNPN and CDR2 SVGIG (reference sequence).

This clone has a single count. Different DNA sequences within this sample yield the same CDR3. This CDR3 is CASSLLFNEQFF. In DNA form, the CDR3 reads TGCGCCAGCAGCTTGCTATTCAATGAGCAGTTCTTC. This chain joins TRBV5-1 and TRBJ2-1; D is undetermined. Germline CDR1 SGHRS, CDR2 YFSETQ. V lost 1 base to trimming and J lost 6 bases, with 5 bases between them. The length of the CDR3 is 12 residues.

The V gene is TRBV6-5, the J gene TRBJ2-7; 7 bases are a match to TRBD1. The CDR3 runs 12 residues. Looked up from germline, CDR1 is MNHEY and CDR2 is SVGAGI. With 6 bases clipped from V and 5 bases from J, the junction kept 4 bases outside the gene matches. The CDR3 nucleotides are TGTGCCAGCAGAGAAGGGGGCGACGAGCAGTACTTC. It is translated as CASREGGDEQYF.

This clone was detected a few times. Sequence at one end of the junction differs from germline and may be a read error. The V gene is TRBV4-1, the J gene TRBJ2-7; D perhaps matches TRBD2 (6 bases). CDR1 MGHRA and CDR2 YSYEKL come from the germline V gene. This CDR3 region has 16 residues. This CDR3 reads CASSLEGSGSSYEQYF. CDR3 DNA sequence: TGTGCCAGCAGCTTAGAAGGTAGCGGAAGCTCCTACGAGCAGTACTTC.

V gene TRBV7-2 combines with J gene TRBJ1-1, with a tentative D call TRBD1 (5 bases). Germline CDR1 SGHTA, CDR2 FQGNSA. V was cut by 1 base and J by 9 bases, with 9 bases left in between. The CDR3 extends over 12 amino acids. The CDR3 spells CASSLDRRQAFF. CDR3 nucleotide sequence: TGTGCCAGCAGCTTAGACAGGAGACAAGCTTTCTTT.

The sample holds a few counts of this clone. The chain is built from TRBV19 and TRBJ1-2, with a tentative D call TRBD1 (5 bases). The CDR3 covers 16 residues. Germline values: CDR1 LNHDA, CDR2 SQIVND (reference sequence). Trimming stripped 3 bases from V and 0 bases from J, with 14 bases between. The CDR3 is CASSIGARKANYGYTF. The CDR3, as DNA: TGTGCCAGTAGTATTGGGGCGCGAAAAGCTAACTATGGCTACACCTTC.

The rearrangement joins TRBV4-1 to TRBJ1-6, with D tentatively TRBD1 (6 bases). Trimming took 5 bases from V and 8 from J, leaving 10 bases between them. The CDR3 extends over 13 amino acids. Germline CDR1 MGHRA, CDR2 YSYEKL. The CDR3 bases are TGCGCCAGCAGCACAGGGAAACATTCACCCCTCCACTTT. This sequence encodes CASSTGKHSPLHF.

The chain employs TRBV7-2 and TRBJ1-3; TRBD1 might be the D (6 bases). Germline V gene data show CDR1 as SGHTA and CDR2 as FQGNSA. Trimming pared 6 bases from V and 3 bases from J, leaving 9 bases between. The CDR3 spans 13 residues. CDR3 region: CASRQGGGNTIYF. The CDR3 DNA reads as TGTGCCAGCAGACAGGGTGGTGGAAACACCATATATTTT.

The genes are TRBV2 and TRBJ2-1, with 7 bases aligning to TRBD1. The CDR3 runs 14 residues. Trimming at V came to 5 bases and at J to 6 bases, leaving 7 bases not matched to a gene. Per germline, CDR1 SNHLY and CDR2 FYNNEI. The CDR3 loop reads CASSLGQVGNEQFF. The CDR3 nucleotides are TGTGCCAGCAGTCTCGGACAGGTGGGCAATGAGCAGTTCTTC.

The rearrangement links TRBV6-6 to TRBJ2-5; 7 bases align to TRBD1. With 6 bases clipped from V and 3 bases from J, the junction kept 10 bases outside the gene matches. The CDR3 spans 15 residues. Germline values: CDR1 MNHNY, CDR2 SVGAGI (reference sequence). The CDR3 region has the DNA TGTGCCAGCAGACGGATGCTAGGGACAGAAGAGACCCAGTACTTC. Translation gives CASRRMLGTEETQYF.

The sample holds a few counts of this clone. This sequence joins TRBV6-5 and TRBJ1-1, with D unresolved. Germline V gene lookup returns CDR1 MNHEY and CDR2 SVGAGI. V shed 6 bases and J shed 4 bases, with 6 bases lying between them. The CDR3 length is 11 residues. CDR3 nucleotide sequence: TGTGCCAGCAGCCCCGGCACTGAAGCTTTCTTT. It translates to CASSPGTEAFF.

CDR3 bases: TGTGCCAGCAGTTTAGGGGGGTGGGTGACCCAGCATTTT. It encodes CASSLGGWVTQHF. J is TRBJ1-5 and V is TRBV28; D is perhaps TRBD1 (5 bases). The CDR3 contains 13 residues. Germline V gene lookup returns CDR1 MDHEN and CDR2 SYDVKM. Trimming took 2 bases from V and 11 from J, leaving 13 bases between them.

The rearrangement joins TRBV27 to TRBJ1-2; the D gene is possibly TRBD1 (6 bases). Trimming took off 6 bases at V and 4 bases at J, with 15 bases between the two ends. CDR1 is MNHEY, CDR2 SMNVEV, per germline (reference sequence). CDR3 length: 14 amino acids. The DNA of the CDR3 is TGTGCCAGCAGGGCCCCCAGGGGCGGCTATGGCTACACCTTC. It translates to CASRAPRGGYGYTF.

V gene TRBV30 combines with J gene TRBJ1-6, with a weak D call TRBD1 (5 bases). In germline, CDR1 is GTSNPN, CDR2 SVGIG (reference sequence). CDR3 length: 15 residues. Between the trimmed V and J ends, which lost 3 bases and 7 bases, there was a span of 16 bases. The CDR3 nucleotides are TGTGCCTGGAGCCCCCCGCAGGGCGTAAATTCACCCCTCCACTTT. It is translated as CAWSPPQGVNSPLHF.

This clone has only one observation. The rearrangement uses TRBV2 and TRBJ2-2; D perhaps matches TRBD2 (7 bases). Trimming stripped 7 bases from V and 7 bases from J, with 16 bases between. Per germline, CDR1 SNHLY and CDR2 FYNNEI. This CDR3 has 14 residues. The CDR3 nucleotides read TGTGCCAGCAATTTCGGGGGGCAAAGCGGGGAGCTGTTTTTT. This translates into CASNFGGQSGELFF.

This clone was observed once. The V and J genes are TRBV6-5 and TRBJ2-1; 12 bases map to TRBD2. With V trimmed by 4 bases and J by 11 bases, 3 bases remained unmatched. The CDR3 is 13 residues long. Per germline, CDR1 MNHEY and CDR2 SVGAGI. CDR3 in DNA: TGTGCCAGCAGTTCGACTAGCGGGGGAAAGCAGTTCTTC. The encoded protein is CASSSTSGGKQFF.

In its sample, this clone was seen a few times. The chain has TRBV10-3 and TRBJ2-7; 13 bases map to TRBD2. CDR3 size: 16 residues. V lost 3 bases to trimming and J lost 2 bases; unmatched junction nucleotides: 4. Germline V CDR1 and CDR2: ENHRY, SYGVKD. As DNA, the CDR3 is TGTGCCATCAGTGATGGGACTAGCGGGGTCCCCTACGAGCAGTACTTC. Amino acids: CAISDGTSGVPYEQYF.

In this sample, this clone turned up a few times. The chain recombines TRBV2 with TRBJ2-2; TRBD1 agrees at 7 bases. The CDR3 is 18 amino acids. CDR1 is SNHLY and CDR2 is FYNNEI in the germline V gene. V was pared by 3 bases and J by 4 bases, with 14 bases of the junction left unmatched. In DNA, the CDR3 is TGTGCCAGCAGTGATGAGGGGGCGCAGTCTACGGTCACCGGGGAGCTGTTTTTT. Residues: CASSDEGAQSTVTGELFF. The variable domain in full, completed from reference TRBV2 and TRBJ2-2, reads EPEVTQTPSHQVTQMGQEVILRCVPISNHLYFYWYRQILGQKVEFLVSFYNNEISEKSEIFDDQFSVERPDGSNFTLKIRSTKLEDSAMYFCASSDEGAQSTVTGELFFGEGSRLTVL.

The chain links TRBV27 to TRBJ2-4; tentatively, D is TRBD1 (5 bases). Germline lookup yields CDR1 MNHEY and CDR2 SMNVEV (reference sequence). Trimming removed 5 bases from V and 6 bases from J, with 8 bases in between. This CDR3 is 12 amino acids long. As DNA, the CDR3 is TGTGCCAGCAGTGGTCAGGGAAACATTCAGTACTTC. It translates to CASSGQGNIQYF.

The chain combines TRBV7-5 with TRBJ2-1; TRBD1, the table's D call, lacks a check against the DNA. TRBV7-5 is deemed a pseudogene. This CDR3 contains 16 residues. The CDR3 protein is CARSLRKGRASGEQFF. In nucleotides, the CDR3 is TGTGCCAGAAGCTTACGCAAGGGGCGCGCGTCTGGTGAGCAGTTCTTC.

This clone has more than one count but fewer than ten. The gene calls are TRBV28 and TRBJ2-3; no firm D call. V was shortened by 6 bases and J by 5 bases, with 12 bases between the two germline ends. CDR3 size: 13 residues. Germline-derived CDR1 and CDR2 are MDHEN and SYDVKM. The chain's CDR3 is CASSPLQLDTQYF. The DNA of the CDR3 is TGTGCCAGCAGCCCCCTACAGTTAGATACGCAGTATTTT.

This clone was found a few times. The V gene is TRBV11-1, the J gene TRBJ2-3, with 7 bases aligning to TRBD2. V was clipped by 5 bases and J by 4 bases; unmatched bases: 6. There are 14 residues in the CDR3. CDR1 and CDR2 from the germline V gene are SGHAT and FQDESV (reference sequence). The CDR3 nucleotides are TGTGCCAGCAGCCGGACTAGGGGACCAGATACGCAGTATTTT. It yields the protein CASSRTRGPDTQYF. Full variable domain (remainder filled in from reference TRBV11-1 and TRBJ2-3): EAEVAQSPRYKITEKSQAVAFWCDPISGHATLYWYRQILGQGPELLVQFQDESVVDDSQLPKDRFSAERLKGVDSTLKIQPAELGDSAMYLCASSRTRGPDTQYFGPGTRLTVL.

The J gene is TRBJ1-2, the V gene TRBV28, with D possibly matching TRBD1 (6 bases). The germline CDR1 and CDR2 sequences are MDHEN and SYDVKM. The CDR3 runs 16 residues. Trimming took 10 bases from V and 2 from J, leaving 23 bases between them. Here the CDR3 DNA reads TGTGCCACCCAGGGACACGACACCGCGAAAAACTATGGCTACACCTTC. This codes for CATQGHDTAKNYGYTF.

This clone has just one count. The rearrangement uses TRBV9 and TRBJ2-6, with 9 bases that match TRBD2. Germline V CDR1 and CDR2: SGDLS, YYNGEE. The V and J ends lost 0 bases and 3 bases, in that order; junction bases with no gene match: 10. The CDR3 consists of 19 residues. CDR3: CASSVEGGGARYGANVLTF. DNA of the CDR3: TGTGCCAGCAGCGTAGAGGGCGGGGGGGCCAGGTATGGGGCCAACGTCCTGACTTTC.

The rearrangement uses TRBV9 and TRBJ2-5; 12 positions agree with TRBD2. This CDR3 spans 17 amino acids. V trimming: 0 bases; J trimming: 2 bases; junction bases outside the gene matches: 5. CDR1 and CDR2 from the germline V gene are SGDLS and YYNGEE. The CDR3 protein is CASSVGLAGGSQETQYF. CDR3 bases: TGTGCCAGCAGCGTAGGGCTAGCGGGGGGGAGTCAAGAGACCCAGTACTTC. Full variable domain (remainder filled in from reference TRBV9 and TRBJ2-5): DSGVTQTPKHLITATGQRVTLRCSPRSGDLSVYWYQQSLDQGLQFLIQYYNGEERAKGNILERFSAQQFPDLHSELNLSSLELGDSALYFCASSVGLAGGSQETQYFGPGTRLLVL.

The chain links TRBV9 to TRBJ1-2; perhaps TRBD1 as D (6 bases). The CDR3 consists of 16 residues. From germline, CDR1 is SGDLS and CDR2 YYNGEE. The germline V and J ends were trimmed by 2 bases and 8 bases, with 22 bases remaining between them. CDR3 loop: CASSVRAGEVFGGYTF. The CDR3 DNA sequence: TGTGCCAGCAGCGTGAGGGCAGGGGAAGTTTTCGGAGGCTACACCTTC.

The chain carries TRBV5-1 and TRBJ2-1, with 9 bases matching TRBD1. Trimming cost V 5 bases and J 4 bases; bases outside gene matches: 7. The germline gives CDR1 SGHRS, CDR2 YFSETQ. This CDR3 is 15 amino acids long. This chain's CDR3 is CASRRGTGPYNEQFF. In nucleotides, the CDR3 is TGCGCCAGCAGACGCGGGACAGGGCCTTACAATGAGCAGTTCTTC.

CDR3 DNA: TGTGCCAGCAGAAAACGGGGCGGGGGCTACGAGCAGTACTTC. Residues: CASRKRGGGYEQYF. This chain connects TRBV5-6 to TRBJ2-7; 7 bases fit TRBD2. CDR1 is SGHDT and CDR2 is YYEEEE in the germline V gene. This CDR3 comprises 14 residues. With V trimmed by 5 bases and J by 3 bases, 8 bases remained unmatched.

The V and J genes are TRBV9 and TRBJ2-7; TRBD1 aligns across 8 bases. CDR1 is SGDLS, CDR2 YYNGEE, per germline. The V segment lost 0 bases and the J segment 3 bases; nucleotides outside the gene matches: 2. There are 14 residues in the CDR3. As DNA, the CDR3 is TGTGCCAGCAGCGTAGACGACAGGGGCTACGAGCAGTACTTC. This translates into CASSVDDRGYEQYF.

V is TRBV2 and J is TRBJ2-5, with D tentatively TRBD1 (5 bases). CDR1 and CDR2 (germline): SNHLY, FYNNEI. The CDR3 is made up of 17 amino acids. The V end lost 10 bases, the J end lost 3 bases, and 27 bases lay between the germline ends. CDR3 nucleotides: TGTGCCAACAAAGCCGGACCCAACCTATGGGGCGAAGAGACCCAGTACTTC. Its protein is CANKAGPNLWGEETQYF. Together with reference TRBV2 and TRBJ2-5, the CDR3 gives the full variable domain: EPEVTQTPSHQVTQMGQEVILRCVPISNHLYFYWYRQILGQKVEFLVSFYNNEISEKSEIFDDQFSVERPDGSNFTLKIRSTKLEDSAMYFCANKAGPNLWGEETQYFGPGTRLLVL.

The chain links TRBV2 to TRBJ2-7; 7 positions match TRBD1. Germline V gives CDR1 SNHLY, CDR2 FYNNEI. J gave up 3 bases and V 6 bases, and 8 bases lay outside the gene matches. This CDR3 is built from 14 residues. The CDR3 region is CASSPPGQYYEQYF. CDR3 nucleotides: TGTGCCAGCAGCCCACCGGGACAGTACTACGAGCAGTACTTC.